This passage covers 3 T cell receptor beta chains from one sample sequenced in a study of human T cells and chemical hapten exposure. TCRdb itself ran the RACE reads through MiXCR, one entry per CDR3 protein. The table lists some 360,000 distinct CDR3 sequences, less than 6.5% of them singletons. Specified time point: pre-sensitization, week 0. As to treatment: therapeutic diphenylcyclopropenone sensitization with weekly scalp DPC. The material sequenced was whole blood, taken in connection with sensitization to the hapten diphenylcyclopropenone (DPC). These receptors were collected from a woman aged 45-65 years with alopecia areata. Some clones in this sample may be carry-over from other donors' samples.

The chain has TRBV12-5 and TRBJ2-1, with 7 bases that match TRBD2. The V and J ends lost 3 bases and 6 bases, in that order; junction bases with no gene match: 2. Germline CDR1 is LGHNT and CDR2 is FRNRAP. The CDR3 consists of 13 residues. The CDR3 protein is CASGFAGANEQFF. In nucleotides, the CDR3 is TGTGCTAGTGGTTTCGCGGGAGCCAATGAGCAGTTCTTC.

This clonotype was recorded many times. CDR3 protein: CASSLVAGNEQFF. CDR3 sequence (DNA): TGTGCCAGCAGCTTAGTAGCGGGAAATGAGCAGTTCTTC. The V gene is TRBV7-9, the J gene TRBJ2-1; 8 bases map to TRBD2. This CDR3 has 13 amino acids. Trimming at V came to 1 base and at J to 7 bases, leaving 0 bases not matched to a gene. The V gene's germline CDR1 is SEHNR and CDR2 FQNEAQ (reference sequence). The full variable domain, with the rest looked up from reference TRBV7-9 and TRBJ2-1, is DTGVSQNPRHKITKRGQNVTFRCDPISEHNRLYWYRQTLGQGPEFLTYFQNEAQLEKSRLLSDRFSAERPKGSFSTLEIQRTEQGDSAMYLCASSLVAGNEQFFGPGTRLTVL.

This clonotype was detected only a few times. The genes are TRBV20-1 and TRBJ2-3; D is unresolved. Germline CDR1 reads DFQATT; CDR2 reads SNEGSKA (reference sequence). Trimming stripped 0 bases from V and 4 bases from J, with 14 bases between. The CDR3 contains 15 residues. CDR3 coding DNA: TGCAGTGCTAGAGATTTGACTCCGTGGGCAGATACGCAGTATTTT. This gives the protein CSARDLTPWADTQYF.